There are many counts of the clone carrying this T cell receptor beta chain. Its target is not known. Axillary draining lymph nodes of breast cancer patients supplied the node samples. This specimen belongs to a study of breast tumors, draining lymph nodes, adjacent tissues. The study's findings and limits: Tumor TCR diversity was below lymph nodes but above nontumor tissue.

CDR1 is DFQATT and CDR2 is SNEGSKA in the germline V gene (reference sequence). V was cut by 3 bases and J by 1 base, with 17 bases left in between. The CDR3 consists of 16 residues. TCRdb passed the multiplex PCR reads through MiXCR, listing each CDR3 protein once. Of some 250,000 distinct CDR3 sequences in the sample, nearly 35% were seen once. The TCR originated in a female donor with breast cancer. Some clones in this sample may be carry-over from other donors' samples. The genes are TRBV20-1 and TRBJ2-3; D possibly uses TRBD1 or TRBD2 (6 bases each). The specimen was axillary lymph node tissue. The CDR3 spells CSASGGGGAGTDTQYF. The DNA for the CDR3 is TGCAGTGCTAGCGGTGGGGGCGGGGCGGGCACAGATACGCAGTATTTT.